This T cell receptor beta chain was documented in a study of T cell repertoires in cytomegalovirus infection. Findings and limits, study-wide: Using cumulative public TCR beta family frequency, the authors identified those who carried CMV together with the relevant HLA.

Points on this clonotype: Its antigen is undetermined.

TCRdb re-derived calls from the reads in MiXCR, one entry per CDR3 protein. This repertoire shows some 97,000 distinct CDR3 sequences, less than 25% found once; its top ten account for more than 35%. Germline V gene lookup returns CDR1 DFQATT and CDR2 SNEGSKA (reference sequence). V was cut by 1 base and J by 3 bases, with 10 bases left in between. This CDR3 is built from 13 residues. The sequenced sample consisted of CD8+ T cells from PBMCs. The clonotype was recovered from a human donor in good health (CMV status not recorded). Some clones in this sample may be carry-over from other donors' samples. The chain joins TRBV20-1 to TRBJ2-7, with D possibly being TRBD1 (5 bases). DNA for the CDR3: TGCAGTGCTAGAGTAGGGGTAGACTACGAGCAGTACTTC. This codes for CSARVGVDYEQYF.